Listed below are T cell receptor beta chains from one sample, sequenced in a study of blood T cell repertoires in COVID-19. Here immunoSEQ multiplex PCR was the method, and the copy in TCRdb shows in-frame clones only, minus some. Of about 74,000 clones in the sample, approximately 80% were seen once. Material for sequencing was peripheral blood. All receptors derive from a human donor in a cohort sampled during active COVID-19. The CDR3 runs from the conserved cysteine through the conserved F or W. The D gene is left open where the match is weak. A row's size may be missing; if present it is once, few, many or a size class.

TRBJ1-2	.	TRBV6-1	.	TGTGCCAGCAGTGATGGGGCAGGAACTTATGGCTACACCTTC	CASSDGAGTYGYTF
TRBJ2-3	.	TRBV7-9	.	TGTGCCAGCAGCCTCAGTGGAGATACGCAGTATTTT	CASSLSGDTQYF
TRBJ1-6	.	TRBV2	once	TGTGCCAGCAGCCCAGGGGTAGGTTCACCCCTCCACTTT	CASSPGVGSPLHF
TRBJ1-4	.	TRBV5-1	.	TGCGCCAGCAGCTTGGGACAGCAGGGGTACGAAAAACTGTTTTTT	CASSLGQQGYEKLFF
TRBJ1-2	.	TRBV2	few	TGTGCCAGCAGTGAATCGGGGGTCTACGGCTACACCTTC	CASSESGVYGYTF
TRBJ2-5	TRBD2	TRBV9	.	TGTGCCAGCAGCGTAGAGCGGGAGGAGGGAGAGACCCAGTACTTC	CASSVEREEGETQYF
TRBJ1-5	.	TRBV19	.	TGTGCCAGTAGTATTTATGGCAATAGCAATCAGCCCCAGCATTTT	CASSIYGNSNQPQHF
TRBJ2-7	TRBD2	TRBV13	once	TGTGCCAGCAGCCCGGACTTGGGAGTTGAAGGAGCGGGAGGGCTCGAGCAGTACTTC	CASSPDLGVEGAGGLEQYF
TRBJ1-2	.	TRBV5-1	.	TGCGCCAGCAGCTTGGGATTGAGTTCTAACTATGGCTACACCTTC	CASSLGLSSNYGYTF
TRBJ1-2	TRBD1	TRBV5-4	.	TGTGCCAGCAGCTTGGCACAGGGGTTGGGGAGTAACTATGGCTACACCTTC	CASSLAQGLGSNYGYTF
TRBJ1-6	.	TRBV18	.	TGTGCCAGCTCACCCTCCGATGGGCGTTCACCCCTCCACTTT	CASSPSDGRSPLHF
TRBJ2-7	TRBD2	TRBV29-1	once	TGCAGCACGCAACCGGGACTAGCGGGGTTCTCCTACGAGCAGTACTTC	CSTQPGLAGFSYEQYF
TRBJ1-4	TRBD1	TRBV19	.	TGTGCCAGTAGTTTTCGACAGGGGGCAAATGAAAAACTGTTTTTT	CASSFRQGANEKLFF
TRBJ2-7	TRBD2	TRBV20-1	.	TGCAGTGCTAGTGTGGGCGGGAGGCCCTACGAGCAGTACTTC	CSASVGGRPYEQYF
TRBJ1-5	TRBD1	TRBV6-5	.	TGTGCCAGCAGTTCCCAGCGGAGGGGGCCGGATCAGCCCCAGCATTTT	CASSSQRRGPDQPQHF